A single sample is the source of the 5 T cell receptor beta chains below, sequenced in a study of T cell clonotyping in hematopoietic cell transplantation. The assay was immunoSEQ multiplex PCR, and TCRdb's table has in-frame clones only and misses some. The repertoire holds 35,000 to 45,000 clones, with about 93% as singletons. Sequenced sample: peripheral blood mononuclear cells. These TCRs come from a woman aged 50 to 65 in good health. Some clones in this sample may be carry-over from other donors' samples.

The chain links TRBV7-2 to TRBJ2-3, with D possibly matching TRBD2 (5 bases). The CDR3 sequence is 14 residues long. V lost 2 bases to trimming and J lost 4 bases, with 10 bases between them. Per germline, CDR1 SGHTA and CDR2 FQGNSA. CDR3 DNA: TGTGCCAGCAGCTTATACCGGACTTCAGATACGCAGTATTTT. Protein sequence: CASSLYRTSDTQYF.

This chain uses TRBV19 with TRBJ2-2; D is unclear. CDR3 length: 12 amino acids. V lost 2 bases to trimming and J lost 5 bases, with 3 bases between them. Per the germline V gene, CDR1 is LNHDA and CDR2 is SQIVND (reference sequence). The CDR3 DNA reads as TGTGCCAGTAGTATATCTACCGGGGAGCTGTTTTTT. It encodes CASSISTGELFF.

This chain's CDR3 is CASSELRDRTNTGELFF. The CDR3 DNA reads as TGTGCCAGCAGTGAACTTCGGGACAGGACGAACACCGGGGAGCTGTTTTTT. The rearrangement links TRBV6-1 to TRBJ2-2, with TRBD1 matching over 8 bases. CDR3 length: 17 amino acids. The V gene end was trimmed by 2 bases and the J gene end by 0 bases; junction bases not matched to a gene: 5. Germline loops: CDR1 MNHNS, CDR2 SASEGT.

This chain links TRBV19 with TRBJ1-2; possibly TRBD1 for D (6 bases). Germline loops: CDR1 LNHDA, CDR2 SQIVND (reference sequence). Trimming left V 3 bases short and J 8 bases short, with 13 bases between. CDR3 length: 13 amino acids. The CDR3 here is CASSIGVRGGYTF. The CDR3 region has the DNA TGTGCCAGTAGTATTGGGGTCAGGGGCGGCTACACCTTC.

This chain links TRBV2 with TRBJ1-1, with D possibly matching TRBD1 (6 bases). The CDR3 runs to 18 residues. The germline V and J ends were trimmed by 0 bases and 0 bases, with 17 bases remaining between them. CDR1 is SNHLY, CDR2 FYNNEI, per germline. CDR3 sequence (DNA): TGTGCCAGCAGTGAAGCACAAGGGACAAGGAAAATGAACACTGAAGCTTTCTTT. This gives the protein CASSEAQGTRKMNTEAFF.